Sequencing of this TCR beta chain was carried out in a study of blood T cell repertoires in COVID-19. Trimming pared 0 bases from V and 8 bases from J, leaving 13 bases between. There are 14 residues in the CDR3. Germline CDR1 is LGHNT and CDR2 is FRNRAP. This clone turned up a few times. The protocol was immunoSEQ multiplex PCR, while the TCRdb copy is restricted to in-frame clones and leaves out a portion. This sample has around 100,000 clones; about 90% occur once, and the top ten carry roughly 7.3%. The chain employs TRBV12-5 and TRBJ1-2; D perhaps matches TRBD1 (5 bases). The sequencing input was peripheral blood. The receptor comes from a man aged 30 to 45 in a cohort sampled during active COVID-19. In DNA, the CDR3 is TGTGCTAGTGGTTTGGTAAACAGCGCAGGGGGCTACACCTTC. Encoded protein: CASGLVNSAGGYTF.